This T cell receptor (beta chain) is drawn from a study of blood T cells in healthy people across ages. For the second PCR, which ran for about 7 to 11 cycles, a sample-barcoded 5' primer and a J-beta primer mix were used. MiXCR was run by TCRdb on the 5' RACE reads, yielding one entry per CDR3 protein. Here the sample spans under 800,000 distinct CDR3 sequences, roughly 41% being singletons. The CDR3 loop spans 15 amino acids. V lost 5 bases and J lost 4; bases outside the gene matches: 8. The germline V gene has CDR1 SGHVS and CDR2 FQNEAQ. The sequence was collected from a woman aged 60 to 75 in good health. The specimen was blood. The chain couples TRBV7-8 to TRBJ1-3; 7 bases agree with TRBD1. Here the CDR3 reads CASSPWDSRGNTIYF. CDR3 bases: TGTGCCAGCAGCCCCTGGGACAGTCGAGGAAACACCATATATTTT.